This T cell receptor beta chain is drawn from a study of cytomegalovirus exposure and HLA in healthy donors. The PCR had 60 Vbeta and 13 Jbeta primers. The assay was immunoSEQ multiplex PCR, and TCRdb's table has in-frame clones only and misses some. The sample records some 150,000 clones, about 77% being singletons. CDR3 size: 15 residues. Per the germline V gene, CDR1 is SGHNT and CDR2 is YYREEE (reference sequence). This clonotype originated in a female donor in good health and CMV-seronegative. The sequencing input was PBMCs. V usage is TRBV5-4 and J usage is TRBJ2-5; 10 nucleotides align to TRBD1. The assigned J gene may be wrong: the sequence end matches TRBJ2-7 better. CDR3 in amino acids: CASSLGRDRGHEQYF. CDR3 in DNA: TGTGCCAGCAGCTTGGGCCGGGACAGGGGCCACGAGCAGTACTTC.